This T cell receptor (beta chain) came from a study of blood T cells in healthy people across ages. This clonotype was recorded a few times. CDR3 size: 11 residues. CDR1 is DFQATT, CDR2 SNEGSKA, per germline (reference sequence). V was clipped by 5 bases and J by 8 bases, with 10 bases between them. Sample-barcoded 5' priming and a J-beta primer mix drove a second PCR of 7 to 11 cycles. TCRdb recomputed calls from the 5' RACE reads with MiXCR, one row per CDR3 protein. This table has fewer than 2 million distinct CDR3 sequences, roughly 43% appearing once. The TCR sequence derives from a human donor in good health. The sequencing sample was made of blood. This sequence joins TRBV20-1 and TRBJ2-4; D call uncertain. The CDR3 loop is CSAGVSDIQYF. In DNA, the CDR3 is TGCAGTGCTGGAGTCTCGGACATTCAGTACTTC.